The 15 T cell receptor beta chains below come from one sample, sequenced in a study of identifying expanded T cells in peripheral blood. The table came from immunoSEQ multiplex PCR; TCRdb's copy has only in-frame clones and leaves some out. Of 50,000 to 65,000 clones listed, approximately 89% were seen once; the top ten hold roughly 3.5%. The sequencing input was blood. The receptors here all came from a person aged 18 to 75 in good health.

The chain recombines TRBV4-3 with TRBJ1-4, with TRBD1 identical over 7 bases. V shed 1 base, J shed 8 bases, and the junction held 10 bases outside the gene matches. The CDR3 consists of 16 residues. Germline V gene lookup returns CDR1 LGHNA and CDR2 YSLEER. For the CDR3, the DNA is TGCGCCAGCAGCCAAGGAAACAGGGGTTCGGGGGAAAAACTGTTTTTT. Residues: CASSQGNRGSGEKLFF.

This chain uses TRBV4-1 with TRBJ1-3; D is unresolved. This CDR3 is 15 amino acids long. The V gene lost 0 bases and the J gene lost 4 bases, with 10 bases spanning the gap. Germline V gene lookup returns CDR1 MGHRA and CDR2 YSYEKL. This CDR3 is CASSQDSGRGNTIYF. CDR3 sequence (DNA): TGCGCCAGCAGCCAAGATTCGGGCAGAGGAAACACCATATATTTT.

The chain couples TRBV9 to TRBJ2-3; no reliable D call. The CDR3 loop spans 13 amino acids. Germline CDR1 is SGDLS and CDR2 is YYNGEE. Trimming stripped 0 bases from V and 5 bases from J, with 7 bases between. The CDR3 DNA reads as TGTGCCAGCAGCGTAGGTGACGTAGATACGCAGTATTTT. It yields the protein CASSVGDVDTQYF.

This rearrangement joins TRBV19 to TRBJ1-2; D not certain. Germline V gene data show CDR1 as LNHDA and CDR2 as SQIVND (reference sequence). V dropped 1 base and J dropped 5 bases, with 8 bases sitting between them. The CDR3 is 13 residues long. Here the CDR3 DNA reads TGTGCCAGTAGTATAGGGCAGGAATATGGCTACACCTTC. Its translation is CASSIGQEYGYTF.

The V call is TRBV27, the J call TRBJ2-7, with D perhaps assigned TRBD1 or TRBD2 (5 bases each). CDR1 is MNHEY, CDR2 SMNVEV, per germline (reference sequence). Deletions cut 4 bases from V and 5 bases from J, with 12 bases between. CDR3 length equals 13 residues. DNA for the CDR3: TGTGCCAGCAGTTACACCGGGACCCACGAGCAGTACTTC. This encodes CASSYTGTHEQYF.

This clone was detected only once. This chain uses TRBV12-5 with TRBJ2-3; D unclear. In germline, CDR1 is LGHNT, CDR2 FRNRAP. The V end was cut by 6 bases, the J end by 2 bases, with 12 bases between. The CDR3 loop spans 14 amino acids. CDR3 amino acids: CASGSYLLTDTQYF. CDR3 in DNA: TGTGCTAGTGGCTCTTATCTTCTCACAGATACGCAGTATTTT.

The J gene is TRBJ1-2, the V gene TRBV29-1, with D perhaps matching TRBD1 (6 bases). Germline V gene data show CDR1 as SQVTM and CDR2 as ANQGSEA. This CDR3 region has 15 residues. Between the trimmed V and J ends, which lost 4 bases and 4 bases, there was a span of 19 bases. The CDR3 DNA reads as TGCAGCGTTGCAGGGGACGCCCTGTCGACCTATGGCTACACCTTC. This sequence encodes CSVAGDALSTYGYTF.

The chain combines TRBV7-6 with TRBJ2-1; D remains unclear. This CDR3 is built from 14 residues. The V end was cut by 1 base, the J end by 1 base, with 5 bases between. Germline V gene sequence: CDR1 SGHVS, CDR2 FNYEAQ. CDR3 sequence: CASSLVGSYNEQFF. CDR3 coding DNA: TGTGCCAGCAGCTTAGTGGGGTCCTACAATGAGCAGTTCTTC.

The CDR3 loop is CASSLGQEIDEQYF. CDR3 nucleotide sequence: TGTGCCAGCAGTTTAGGGCAGGAGATTGACGAGCAGTACTTC. The chain couples TRBV28 to TRBJ2-7; D remains unclear. CDR1 and CDR2 from the germline V gene are MDHEN and SYDVKM. The CDR3 consists of 14 residues. V was clipped by 2 bases and J by 5 bases, with 13 bases between them.

V usage is TRBV19 and J usage is TRBJ1-2; D is perhaps TRBD1 (5 bases). There are 17 residues in the CDR3. V shed 4 bases and J shed 3 bases, with 21 bases lying between them. Germline V CDR1 and CDR2: LNHDA, SQIVND (reference sequence). The CDR3 coding sequence is TGTGCCAGTAGTACCCAAATACCAAGAACGGGGGACTATGGCTACACCTTC. Its translation is CASSTQIPRTGDYGYTF.

This rearrangement joins TRBV2 to TRBJ2-5; TRBD1 is a possible D gene (6 bases). Germline CDR1 is SNHLY and CDR2 is FYNNEI. The CDR3 consists of 12 residues. The V and J ends lost 7 bases and 5 bases respectively, with 11 bases between them. CDR3 in amino acids: CASNTGFETQYF. DNA for the CDR3: TGTGCCAGCAATACAGGGTTCGAGACCCAGTACTTC. Full variable domain (missing parts from reference TRBV2 and TRBJ2-5): EPEVTQTPSHQVTQMGQEVILRCVPISNHLYFYWYRQILGQKVEFLVSFYNNEISEKSEIFDDQFSVERPDGSNFTLKIRSTKLEDSAMYFCASNTGFETQYFGPGTRLLVL.

DNA of the CDR3: TGTGCCAGCAGCTCACAGGGATCTTCCTACGAGCAGTACTTC. It translates to CASSSQGSSYEQYF. The rearrangement links TRBV7-9 to TRBJ2-7; a weak D match, TRBD1 (6 bases). V dropped 4 bases and J dropped 1 base, with 11 bases sitting between them. CDR1 is SEHNR and CDR2 is FQNEAQ in the germline V gene (reference sequence). The CDR3 loop spans 14 amino acids. Full variable domain (remainder filled in from reference TRBV7-9 and TRBJ2-7): DTGVSQNPRHKITKRGQNVTFRCDPISEHNRLYWYRQTLGQGPEFLTYFQNEAQLEKSRLLSDRFSAERPKGSFSTLEIQRTEQGDSAMYLCASSSQGSSYEQYFGPGTRLTVT.

The rearrangement joins TRBV5-4 to TRBJ2-3; no firm D call. Germline CDR1 is SGHNT and CDR2 is YYREEE (reference sequence). Trimming shortened V by 2 bases and J by 1 base, and 11 bases separated the two germline ends. The CDR3 is made up of 15 amino acids. The CDR3 DNA reads TGTGCCAGCAGCTTACAACTTCTACGCACAGATACGCAGTATTTT. Protein: CASSLQLLRTDTQYF.

This chain connects TRBV28 to TRBJ2-1, with TRBD2 identical over 14 bases. Germline trimming cut 6 bases from V and 8 bases from J; bases unmatched to any gene: 9. In germline, CDR1 is MDHEN, CDR2 SYDVKM. The CDR3 length is 16 residues. CDR3 loop: CASRLETSGRGDEQFF. The CDR3 DNA is TGTGCCAGCAGACTAGAGACTAGCGGGAGGGGGGATGAGCAGTTCTTC. The entire variable domain, with the rest obtained from reference TRBV28 and TRBJ2-1, is as follows: DVKVTQSSRYLVKRTGEKVFLECVQDMDHENMFWYRQDPGLGLRLIYFSYDVKMKEKGDIPEGYSVSREKKERFSLILESASTNQTSMYLCASRLETSGRGDEQFFGPGTRLTVL.

This chain connects TRBV5-1 to TRBJ1-1, with D maybe TRBD1 (6 bases). The CDR3 covers 13 residues. V was trimmed by 0 bases and J by 11 bases, leaving 14 bases between them. Germline loops: CDR1 SGHRS, CDR2 YFSETQ. The CDR3 nucleotides are TGCGCCAGCAGCTTGGGGGACATCGGGGAGGCTTTCTTT. Translated, it gives CASSLGDIGEAFF.